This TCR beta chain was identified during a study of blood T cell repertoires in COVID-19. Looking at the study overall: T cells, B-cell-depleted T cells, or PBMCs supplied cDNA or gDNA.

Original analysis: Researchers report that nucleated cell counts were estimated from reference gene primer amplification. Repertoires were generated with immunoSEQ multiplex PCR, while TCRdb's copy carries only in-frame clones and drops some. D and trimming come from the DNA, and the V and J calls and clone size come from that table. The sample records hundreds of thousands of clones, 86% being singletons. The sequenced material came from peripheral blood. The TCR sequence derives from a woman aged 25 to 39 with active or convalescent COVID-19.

The CDR3 loop is CASSQNSQRDYNSPLHF. DNA of the CDR3: TGCGCCAGCAGCCAAAACAGCCAAAGAGACTATAATTCACCCCTCCACTTT. The J gene is TRBJ1-6, the V gene TRBV4-1; D unresolved. V lost 2 bases and J lost 3, with 14 bases in between. The CDR3 sequence is 17 residues long. The V gene's germline CDR1 is MGHRA and CDR2 YSYEKL.